A selection of T cell receptor beta chains follows, all from one sample in a study of T cell responses to AZD1222 COVID-19 vaccine. Sequencing used immunoSEQ multiplex PCR; TCRdb keeps in-frame clones, though not all of them. The table records 100,000 or so clones, roughly 80% of them present only once. The sequenced sample was peripheral blood, obtained on day 0 of AZD1222 vaccination. These TCRs come from an adult in good health. Both conserved end residues are part of each CDR3. The D gene is left open where the match is weak. Rows give clone size only sometimes, using once, few, many, or a class for an expanded clone.

V,D,J,size,CDR3,DNA
TRBV19,TRBD2,TRBJ2-3,.,CASSMIASGGSTDTQYF,TGTGCCAGTAGTATGATAGCGAGCGGGGGTAGCACAGATACGCAGTATTTT
TRBV7-8,.,TRBJ2-1,.,CASIPPLTDYNEQFF,TGTGCCAGCATCCCCCCCCTGACAGACTACAATGAGCAGTTCTTC
TRBV5-6,TRBD2,TRBJ2-3,.,CASITSSGSPDTQYF,TGTGCCAGCATCACGTCTAGCGGTTCTCCCGATACGCAGTATTTT
TRBV15,.,TRBJ1-1,.,CATSRDRGVGTEAFF,TGTGCCACCAGCAGAGATAGGGGGGTGGGCACTGAAGCTTTCTTT
TRBV10-3,TRBD1,TRBJ1-2,.,CAISGLDRDSLGGYTF,TGTGCCATCAGTGGCTTGGACAGGGACTCCTTAGGAGGCTACACCTTC
TRBV5-4,.,TRBJ1-2,few,CASSFPGRYGYTF,TGTGCCAGCAGCTTTCCAGGGCGATATGGCTACACCTTC
TRBV2,TRBD1,TRBJ2-1,few,CASLGQGSYNEQFF,TGTGCCAGCCTAGGACAGGGATCCTACAATGAGCAGTTCTTC
TRBV7-9,.,TRBJ2-7,.,CASSSPDNTRQYF,TGTGCCAGCAGCTCCCCCGACAATACGAGGCAGTACTTC
TRBV6-6,.,TRBJ1-1,few,CASLRANAEAFF,TGTGCCAGCCTCAGAGCAAACGCTGAAGCTTTCTTT
TRBV3-1/TRBV3-2,.,TRBJ1-6,.,CASSQDLISSYNSPLHF,TGTGCCAGCAGCCAGGACCTAATTAGCTCCTATAATTCACCCCTCCACTTT
TRBV2,.,TRBJ2-2,.,CASSELMGTGELFF,TGTGCCAGCAGTGAATTGATGGGCACCGGGGAGCTGTTTTTT
TRBV19,.,TRBJ1-2,few,CASSWDMGYTF,TGTGCCAGTAGTTGGGACATGGGCTACACCTTC
TRBV7-2,TRBD1,TRBJ1-2,.,CASSLEGQGAGGYTF,TGTGCCAGCAGCTTAGAAGGGCAGGGGGCCGGTGGCTACACCTTC
TRBV5-4,TRBD2,TRBJ2-5,.,CASSEGLAGAVTQYF,TGTGCCAGCAGCGAGGGACTAGCGGGGGCTGTGACCCAGTACTTC
TRBV3-1/TRBV3-2,.,TRBJ1-2,once,CASSPRQAYGYTF,TGTGCCAGCAGCCCCCGGCAGGCCTATGGCTACACCTTC
TRBV5-1,.,TRBJ1-1,few,CASSLVPGKNTEAFF,TGCGCCAGCAGCTTGGTGCCAGGAAAGAACACTGAAGCTTTCTTT
TRBV6-5,.,TRBJ2-1,.,CASSYPVSSYNEQFF,TGTGCCAGCAGTTACCCAGTAAGCTCCTACAATGAGCAGTTCTTC
TRBV6-2/TRBV6-3,TRBD2,TRBJ2-1,once,CASSYPWESGGTNNEQFF,TGTGCCAGCAGTTATCCGTGGGAAAGCGGGGGTACTAACAATGAGCAGTTCTTC
TRBV14,.,TRBJ1-1,.,CASSPWGRSNTEAFF,TGTGCCAGCAGCCCTTGGGGCAGGAGCAACACTGAAGCTTTCTTT
TRBV15,.,TRBJ1-2,.,CATSRDPIGDPYGYTF,TGTGCCACCAGCAGAGATCCCATAGGGGATCCCTATGGCTACACCTTC
TRBV10-1,.,TRBJ1-5,.,CASSESDGHNSNQPQHF,TGCGCCAGCAGTGAGTCTGATGGACACAATAGCAATCAGCCCCAGCATTTT
TRBV6-5,.,TRBJ2-2,.,CATQRGGTGELFF,TGTGCCACCCAGAGAGGGGGCACCGGGGAGCTGTTTTTT
TRBV6-2/TRBV6-3,.,TRBJ1-5,.,CASSYLTQWPQHF,TGTGCCAGCAGTTACCTCACCCAATGGCCCCAGCATTTT
TRBV27,.,TRBJ1-1,.,CASTRIFGEGLSTEAFF,TGTGCCAGCACTAGAATTTTCGGCGAGGGGTTAAGTACTGAAGCTTTCTTT
TRBV5-8,.,TRBJ1-6,.,CASSGPKFNSPLHF,TGTGCCAGCAGCGGCCCTAAGTTTAATTCACCCCTCCACTTT
TRBV10-3,TRBD1,TRBJ2-7,.,CAISGDPGQRTYEQYF,TGTGCCATCAGTGGGGACCCGGGACAGAGAACTTACGAGCAGTACTTC
TRBV5-1,.,TRBJ1-6,.,CASRNSFGGPNSPLHF,TGCGCCAGCCGAAACTCGTTCGGGGGTCCGAATTCACCCCTCCACTTT
TRBV5-1,.,TRBJ1-3,.,CASSLLVGNTIYF,TGCGCCAGCAGCTTGTTGGTAGGAAACACCATATATTTT
TRBV19,TRBD1,TRBJ1-6,.,CASSRQQGGSPLHF,TGTGCCAGTAGCCGACAACAGGGGGGTTCACCCCTCCACTTT
TRBV6-2/TRBV6-3,.,TRBJ2-1,once,CASSYRGPYNEQFF,TGTGCCAGCAGTTATCGGGGACCCTACAATGAGCAGTTCTTC
TRBV11-3,.,TRBJ1-3,.,CASSSSTGVGNTIYF,TGTGCCAGCAGCTCTTCGACAGGAGTTGGAAACACCATATATTTT